This T cell receptor (beta chain) was identified during a study of blood T cell repertoires in COVID-19. Study summary: There were acute and convalescent COVID-19 samples, and they came from the United States, Italy and Spain.

Adults between about 18 and 89 years of age took part from fewer than 30 US areas. Allocation to cohorts depended on clinical history reported by the participants. Trimming removed 4 bases from V and 4 bases from J, with 9 bases in between. Germline V lookup: CDR1 KGHDR, CDR2 SFDVKD. The CDR3 length is 13 residues. Per the authors' pipeline: Amplified reference gene primers provided the basis for estimating nucleated cell counts. Libraries were prepared by immunoSEQ multiplex PCR; TCRdb keeps only in-frame clonotypes and omits some of them. V and J calls and clone size are given by that table; D and trimming were obtained from the DNA. Of some 130,000 clones detected, about 86% appear once; the ten largest clones hold 2.4%.

The sample taken for sequencing was PBMCs or T cells enriched from blood (not recorded which). The chain couples TRBV24-1 to TRBJ1-2; no clear D. The sequence was obtained from a man aged 40-55 years with acute COVID-19. CDR3 nucleotides: TGTGCCACCAGTGACGGTACGGGCTATGGCTACACCTTC. It specifies CATSDGTGYGYTF.